Listed below are T cell receptor beta chains from one sample, sequenced in a study of blood T cell repertoires in COVID-19. Some clones are missing from TCRdb's copy, which holds only in-frame ones; the method was immunoSEQ multiplex PCR. This sample yields roughly 190,000 clones, of which 82% are seen a single time; around 11% belongs to the top ten. The sample consisted of PBMCs or T cells enriched from blood (not recorded which). These receptors were collected from a man aged 35 to 55 who had recovered from COVID-19. The CDR3 runs from the conserved cysteine through the conserved F or W. The D gene is left open where the match is weak. Expanded clones are given a class, and other clones once, few, many or no size at all.

18 NA TRBJ1-6 TRBD1 TRBV18 TGTGCCAGCTCACCAATATCCGGGACAGGGTTTAGGGATTCACCCCTCCACTTT CASSPISGTGFRDSPLHF
14 NA TRBJ2-5 TRBD2 TRBV5-1 TGCGCCACCCGCCCGGGACTAGCGGGAGAGACCCAGTACTTC CATRPGLAGETQYF
14 NA TRBJ2-3 NA TRBV28 TGTGCCAGCAGTTTAACTCCTAGCACAGATACGCAGTATTTT CASSLTPSTDTQYF
15 NA TRBJ1-4 NA TRBV7-9 TGTGCCAGCAGTTCACGTAACAGGGAAAATGAAAAACTGTTTTTT CASSSRNRENEKLFF
15 NA TRBJ2-7 TRBD1 TRBV7-2 TGTGCCAGCAGCTTAGGGACAGGCGACTCCTACGAGCAGTACTTC CASSLGTGDSYEQYF
13 NA TRBJ2-4 NA TRBV11-2 TGTGCCAGCACCCTTCTTGTCGGAAACATTCAGTACTTC CASTLLVGNIQYF
13 NA TRBJ2-3 NA TRBV6-2/TRBV6-3 TGTGCCAGCAGTACCAGGACTGGGGATACGCAGTATTTT CASSTRTGDTQYF
15 few TRBJ1-2 NA TRBV6-5 TGTGCCAGCAGTTTATCGGGGGGGGCTAACTATGGCTACACCTTC CASSLSGGANYGYTF
13 NA TRBJ2-1 NA TRBV7-6 TGTGCCAGCAGCTCTCAGGGAAACAATGAGCAGTTCTTC CASSSQGNNEQFF
15 NA TRBJ1-1 NA TRBV7-9 TGTGCCAGCTCGGGATCGATAACCATGAACACTGAAGCTTTCTTT CASSGSITMNTEAFF
13 NA TRBJ1-3 NA TRBV12-3/TRBV12-4 TGTGCCAGCAGTTTTAGCTCTGGAAACACCATATATTTT CASSFSSGNTIYF
14 NA TRBJ2-3 TRBD1 TRBV27 TGTGCCAGCAGTTTGACAGGGGGGGGAGATACGCAGTATTTT CASSLTGGGDTQYF
16 few TRBJ2-4 TRBD1 TRBV9 TGTGCCAGCAGCCTCGGGAAGGGGACAGGGCAGAACATTCAGTACTTC CASSLGKGTGQNIQYF
15 few TRBJ1-5 NA TRBV28 TGTGCCAGCAGTTTAATGGGAGATAGCAATCAGCCCCAGCATTTT CASSLMGDSNQPQHF
15 NA TRBJ2-1 TRBD1 TRBV15 TGTGCCACCAGCCCGACAGGGGGCAATTCTGGTGAGCAGTTCTTC CATSPTGGNSGEQFF
11 NA TRBJ1-1 NA TRBV30 TGTGCCTGGGACATGAACACTGAAGCTTTCTTT CAWDMNTEAFF
16 NA TRBJ1-5 NA TRBV28 TGTGCCAGCAGTTTAGATACAGGTAAAATGAATCAGCCCCAGCATTTT CASSLDTGKMNQPQHF
12 NA TRBJ2-7 NA TRBV10-3 TGTGCCATCACGGGAGCCTCTGGCGAGCAGTACTTC CAITGASGEQYF
16 NA TRBJ2-1 TRBD2 TRBV4-1 TGCGCCAGCAGCCAAGATCCGTACGGGGAGGGGAATGAGCAGTTCTTC CASSQDPYGEGNEQFF
14 NA TRBJ1-3 TRBD1 TRBV28 TGTGCCAGCAGTTCCCCGGGACAGGCACGCACCATATATTTT CASSSPGQARTIYF
12 NA TRBJ1-4 NA TRBV3-1/TRBV3-2 TGTGCCAGCAGCCAAGAACAAGAAAAACTGTTTTTT CASSQEQEKLFF
16 NA TRBJ2-1 NA TRBV6-2/TRBV6-3 TGTGCCAGCAGTTACTCGACCCTAGCGCCCTACAATGAGCAGTTCTTC CASSYSTLAPYNEQFF
14 NA TRBJ1-6 TRBD1 TRBV29-1 TGCAGCGTCCTACTTGGGACAGGGAATTCACCCCTCCACTTT CSVLLGTGNSPLHF
17 NA TRBJ2-1 TRBD2 TRBV5-4 TGTGCCAGCAGCTTGCCAACTAGCGGGAGGGCGGGTAATGAGCAGTTCTTC CASSLPTSGRAGNEQFF
17 NA TRBJ1-1 TRBD1 TRBV4-1 TGCGCCAGCAGCCAGGGTTCCGGGACAGGGGGCCATACTGAAGCTTTCTTT CASSQGSGTGGHTEAFF
17 NA TRBJ1-4 NA TRBV2 TGTGCCAGCAGAAAAACGGGGATCGGGAGTTCTAATGAAAAACTGTTTTTT CASRKTGIGSSNEKLFF